This T cell receptor beta chain was retrieved from a study of cytomegalovirus exposure and HLA in healthy donors. Background on the study: Early released data comprised some 85 million unique TCRs from HLA-typed donors.

The PCR used 60 Vbeta and 13 Jbeta primers. Method: immunoSEQ multiplex PCR; TCRdb's copy keeps in-frame clones and lacks some. The sample includes about 130,000 clones, roughly 80% seen only once; the top ten take about 2.2%. Per germline, CDR1 ENHRY and CDR2 SYGVKD. Trimming removed 10 bases from V and 1 base from J; junction bases left unmatched: 14. The length of the CDR3 is 16 residues. The donors comprised healthy bone marrow donors. On this clone itself: Its antigen is not identified.

Study results and limitations: Most TCR sequences were rare, but some public TCRs occurred in many donors.

Sequences were obtained from PBMCs. The rearrangement links TRBV10-3 to TRBJ1-2; 8 bases match TRBD1. This TCR derives from a man aged 25-45 years in good health and CMV-seronegative. This CDR3 is CASRPGGQAFNYGYTF. As DNA, the CDR3 is TGTGCCAGCAGACCTGGGGGACAGGCGTTTAACTATGGCTACACCTTC.